The clone carrying this T cell receptor beta chain has just one count. The data were produced by immunoSEQ multiplex PCR, yet TCRdb's version contains in-frame clones alone and is incomplete. The sample shows some 200,000 clones, about nine tenths of them seen only once. The data were taken from a study of blood T cell repertoires in COVID-19. Study at large: Samples representing acute and convalescent COVID-19 were sourced from the United States, Italy and Spain.

Participants came from about two dozen US areas, aged about 18 to 95 years. Cohorts were determined from participant-reported clinical history. The sample taken for sequencing was PBMCs or T cells enriched from blood (not recorded which). This sequence was found in a woman aged 25 to 39 who had recovered from COVID-19.

CDR3 nucleotide sequence: TGTGCCAGCAGTCCAAGGGGGCGCTTGAACACTGAAGCTTTCTTT. It specifies CASSPRGRLNTEAFF. This chain connects TRBV11-2 to TRBJ1-1, with TRBD1 identical over 7 bases. Germline assignment: CDR1 SGHAT and CDR2 FQNNGV. CDR3 length: 15 residues. V lost 6 bases to trimming and J lost 0 bases; unmatched junction nucleotides: 7.